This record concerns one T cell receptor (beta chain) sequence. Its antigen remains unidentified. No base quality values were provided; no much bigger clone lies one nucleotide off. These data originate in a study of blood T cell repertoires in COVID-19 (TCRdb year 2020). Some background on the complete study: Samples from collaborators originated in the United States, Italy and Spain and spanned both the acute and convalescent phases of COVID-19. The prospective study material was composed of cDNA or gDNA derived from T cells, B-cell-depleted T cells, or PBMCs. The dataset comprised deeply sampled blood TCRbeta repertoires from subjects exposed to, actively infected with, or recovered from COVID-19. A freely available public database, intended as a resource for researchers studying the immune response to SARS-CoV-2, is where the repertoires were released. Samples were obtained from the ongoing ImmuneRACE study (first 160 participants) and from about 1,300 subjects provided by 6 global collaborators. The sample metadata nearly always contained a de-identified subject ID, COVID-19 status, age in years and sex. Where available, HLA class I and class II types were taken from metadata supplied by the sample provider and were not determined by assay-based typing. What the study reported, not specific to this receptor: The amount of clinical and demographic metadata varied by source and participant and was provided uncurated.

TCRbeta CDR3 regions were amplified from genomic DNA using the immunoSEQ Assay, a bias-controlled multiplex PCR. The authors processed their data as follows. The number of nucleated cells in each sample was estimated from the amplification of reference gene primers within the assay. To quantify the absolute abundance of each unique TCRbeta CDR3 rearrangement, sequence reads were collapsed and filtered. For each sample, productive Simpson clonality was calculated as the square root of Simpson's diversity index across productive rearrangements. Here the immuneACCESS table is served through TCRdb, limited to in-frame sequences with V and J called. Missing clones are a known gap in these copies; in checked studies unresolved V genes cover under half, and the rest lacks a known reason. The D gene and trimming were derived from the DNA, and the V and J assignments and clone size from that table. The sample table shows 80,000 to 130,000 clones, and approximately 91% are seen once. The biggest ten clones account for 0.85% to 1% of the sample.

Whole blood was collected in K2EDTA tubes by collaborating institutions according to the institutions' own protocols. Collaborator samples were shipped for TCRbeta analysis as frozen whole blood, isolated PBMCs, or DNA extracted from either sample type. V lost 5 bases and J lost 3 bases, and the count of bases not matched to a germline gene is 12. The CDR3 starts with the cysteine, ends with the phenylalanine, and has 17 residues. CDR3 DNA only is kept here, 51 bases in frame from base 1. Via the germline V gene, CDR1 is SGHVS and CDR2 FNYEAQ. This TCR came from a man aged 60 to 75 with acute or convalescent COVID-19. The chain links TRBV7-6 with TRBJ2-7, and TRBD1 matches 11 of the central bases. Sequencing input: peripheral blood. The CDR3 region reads CASSPGAGTGGFYEQYF. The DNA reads TGTGCCAGCAGCCCAGGAGCCGGGACAGGGGGATTCTACGAGCAGTACTTC. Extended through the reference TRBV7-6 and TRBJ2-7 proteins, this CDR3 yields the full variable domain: GAGVSQSPRYKVTKRGQDVALRCDPISGHVSLYWYRQALGQGPEFLTYFNYEAQQDKSGLPNDRFSAERPEGSISTLTIQRTEQRDSAMYRCASSPGAGTGGFYEQYFGPGTRLTVT.